The clone carrying this T cell receptor (beta chain) came up a few times. The antigen remains undetermined. TCRdb redid the calling of the RACE reads with MiXCR, one entry per CDR3 protein. The sample holds some 71,000 distinct CDR3 sequences; 11% are singletons and the top ten take approximately 1.4%. The data were obtained in a study of human T cells and chemical hapten exposure. Overall study findings and caveats: High-frequency TCRs, those above 1 in 1000, stayed the same after DPC sensitization.

Described time point: patch test 3, about 24 weeks after DPC sensitization. Treatment: therapeutic diphenylcyclopropenone sensitization with weekly scalp DPC. The CDR3 has 15 residues. V was pared by 3 bases and J by 0 bases, with 12 bases between. The germline gives CDR1 SGHKS, CDR2 YYEKEE (reference sequence). This chain joins TRBV5-5 and TRBJ1-1; tentative D call: TRBD1 (6 bases). Sequencing used whole blood, obtained in connection with sensitization to the hapten diphenylcyclopropenone (DPC). The TCR originated in a woman in her forties or fifties with alopecia areata. Some clones in this sample may be carry-over from other donors' samples. CDR3 protein: CASSSRGTMNTEAFF. CDR3 DNA: TGTGCCAGCAGCTCGAGGGGGACCATGAACACTGAAGCTTTCTTT.